This entry describes one T cell receptor beta chain. Its antigen is not known. The sample is drawn from a study of graft-versus-host responses after intestinal transplantation. As for the study in general: Anti-thymocyte globulin was used for induction in all recipients, who then took tacrolimus and steroids for approximately three years.

Study findings and constraints: Where graft-donor T cell macrochimerism was present, patients had high graft-versus-host to host-versus-graft clonal ratios in allografts. Early after transplant, HvG clones declined as circulating GvH clones peaked. There were GvH clones found in recipient marrow, and some of them appeared first in ileum or blood.

Germline loops: CDR1 LNHDA, CDR2 SQIVND (reference sequence). This CDR3 is 13 amino acids long. V dropped 3 bases and J dropped 8 bases, with 8 bases sitting between them. Clones were sequenced by immunoSEQ multiplex PCR, and TCRdb holds only the in-frame ones, with some missing. This sample has approximately 89,000 clones, with approximately 90% found just once. The V call is TRBV19, the J call TRBJ1-6; a possible D gene is TRBD1 (6 bases). The receptor comes from a human donor who received an intestinal transplant. The sample in question was unstimulated CD4+ T cells sorted from spleen or lymph node cells, obtained before intestinal transplant. The CDR3 bases are TGTGCCAGTAGTATCAGGGGCGATTCACCCCTCCACTTT. As protein: CASSIRGDSPLHF.